Listed below are T cell receptor beta chains from one sample, sequenced in a study of blood T cell repertoires in COVID-19. TCRdb's table, derived via immunoSEQ multiplex PCR, lists solely in-frame clones and lacks some. The sample lists roughly 150,000 clones, roughly 84% occurring once. Source material: peripheral blood. The receptors were sampled from a woman of 80 years or more with active or convalescent COVID-19. Each CDR3 is given without its conserved first and last residue.

V gene: TRBV28; CDR3 protein: ASSFATFGTGELF
V gene: TRBV7-2; CDR3 protein: ASSLNGDFLGGNEQF
V gene: TRBV5-1; CDR3 protein: ASSLTGYSYEQY
V gene: TRBV3-1/TRBV3-2; CDR3 protein: ASSQGQYYGYT
V gene: TRBV4-1; CDR3 protein: ASSQEGQNYGYT
V gene: TRBV6-2/TRBV6-3; CDR3 protein: ASSTPTRSLHNEHF
V gene: TRBV6-5; CDR3 protein: ASSYSLGNEKLF
V gene: TRBV7-3; CDR3 protein: ASSLRQGRTGELF
V gene: TRBV29-1; CDR3 protein: SVGGMENTEAF
V gene: TRBV5-1; CDR3 protein: ASSMKTGGRDTQY
V gene: TRBV28; CDR3 protein: ASRPAQGYEQY
V gene: TRBV10-2; CDR3 protein: ASSVATGNTEAF
V gene: TRBV5-5; CDR3 protein: ASSPPGTGKSNTEAF
V gene: TRBV5-1; CDR3 protein: ASSWGTGGDQETQY
V gene: TRBV5-1; CDR3 protein: ASSLGGSGGVGEKLF
V gene: TRBV4-2; CDR3 protein: ASSQGARQGTLYGYT
V gene: TRBV5-1; CDR3 protein: ASSFYRGTRAGELF
V gene: TRBV5-6; CDR3 protein: ASSDPTGEGRKLF
V gene: TRBV5-1; CDR3 protein: ASSLPTGLETQY
V gene: TRBV25-1; CDR3 protein: ASSEDRFQAPLYT
V gene: TRBV19; CDR3 protein: ASSQGAFNEKLF
V gene: TRBV11-2; CDR3 protein: ASSPGGTSNQPQH
V gene: TRBV28; CDR3 protein: ASSPRLSYNEQF
V gene: TRBV11-3; CDR3 protein: ASSSTLTHRVNTEAF
V gene: TRBV7-9; CDR3 protein: ASSPGTGGANGYT
V gene: TRBV5-1; CDR3 protein: ASSRSGGADEQY
V gene: TRBV18; CDR3 protein: ASSPEIQETQY
V gene: TRBV5-1; CDR3 protein: ASSLLASGITGELF
V gene: TRBV6-5; CDR3 protein: ASFGQGFYEQY
V gene: TRBV4-1; CDR3 protein: ASRLFDAGQGGYGPYNEQF
V gene: TRBV10-1; CDR3 protein: ASSESKLFRGEQF
V gene: TRBV7-9; CDR3 protein: ASSPWDMGAPVYGYT
V gene: TRBV6-1; CDR3 protein: ASSETWRQMGF
V gene: TRBV3-1/TRBV3-2; CDR3 protein: ASSHRDRGSRGYT
V gene: TRBV30; CDR3 protein: AWSVGGVNYGYT
V gene: TRBV5-1; CDR3 protein: ASSLGQGRPQH
V gene: TRBV7-3; CDR3 protein: ASSAGLSGNTIY
V gene: TRBV5-1; CDR3 protein: ASSPQGSSYNEQF
V gene: TRBV2; CDR3 protein: ASRGTGGEYEQY
V gene: TRBV5-4; CDR3 protein: ASSLGLAGNKNIQY
V gene: TRBV3-1/TRBV3-2; CDR3 protein: ASSLPDRAEAGELF
V gene: TRBV2; CDR3 protein: ARVGDTEAF
V gene: TRBV11-2; CDR3 protein: ASSLIRGHEAF
V gene: TRBV7-9; CDR3 protein: ASSRVATGVRTDTQY
V gene: TRBV7-2; CDR3 protein: ASSSGQVGDEKLF
V gene: TRBV4-1; CDR3 protein: ASSQDPRGTYGYT
V gene: TRBV15; CDR3 protein: ATSRDRVQGYEQY
V gene: TRBV11-3; CDR3 protein: ASSPAGQNTGELF
V gene: TRBV9; CDR3 protein: ASSVASGLSYEQY
V gene: TRBV2; CDR3 protein: ASSDYRVREQF
V gene: TRBV7-9; CDR3 protein: ASSLDGASNQPQH
V gene: TRBV3-1/TRBV3-2; CDR3 protein: ASSQDGTGVQPQH
V gene: TRBV7-2; CDR3 protein: ASSLRLAGGGTDTQY
V gene: TRBV10-1; CDR3 protein: ASSRTGRSYNEQF
V gene: TRBV30; CDR3 protein: AWSDRGNSPLH